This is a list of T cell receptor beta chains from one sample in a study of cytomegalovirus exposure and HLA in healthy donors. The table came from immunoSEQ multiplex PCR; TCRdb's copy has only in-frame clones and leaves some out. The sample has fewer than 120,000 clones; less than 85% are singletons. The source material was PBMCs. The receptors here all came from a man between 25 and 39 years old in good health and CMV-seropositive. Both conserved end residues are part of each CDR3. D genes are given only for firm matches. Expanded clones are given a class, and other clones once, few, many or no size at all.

CASSRRRQVTEAFF | TGTGCCAGCAGTCGAAGAAGACAGGTTACTGAAGCTTTCTTT | TRBV4-2 | . | TRBJ1-1 | .
CARAKTGPYGYTF | TGTGCCAGGGCTAAAACAGGGCCTTATGGCTACACCTTC | TRBV21-1 | . | TRBJ1-2 | .
CASSFGTGGDFSIQYF | TGCGCCAGCAGCTTCGGGACAGGGGGCGATTTTAGCATTCAGTACTTC | TRBV5-1 | TRBD1 | TRBJ2-4 | .
CSVEDSGSGNTIYF | TGCAGCGTTGAAGATTCCGGGTCCGGAAACACCATATATTTT | TRBV29-1 | . | TRBJ1-3 | .
CASSRSGTGIIYGYTF | TGTGCCAGTAGTAGGTCCGGGACAGGGATCATCTATGGCTACACCTTC | TRBV19 | TRBD1 | TRBJ1-2 | .
CATTEGAGGYTF | TGTGCCACGACAGAGGGGGCGGGTGGCTACACCTTC | TRBV6-5 | TRBD1 | TRBJ1-2 | once
CASSRTGENQPQHF | TGTGCCAGCAGCCGGACAGGGGAGAATCAGCCCCAGCATTTT | TRBV5-5 | TRBD1 | TRBJ1-5 | .
CASSFQWEAGAQETQYF | TGTGCCAGCAGCTTCCAGTGGGAAGCGGGGGCCCAAGAGACCCAGTACTTC | TRBV7-8 | TRBD2 | TRBJ2-5 | .
CASSQVIAGGAETQYF | TGCGCCAGCAGCCAAGTTATAGCGGGGGGGGCGGAGACCCAGTACTTC | TRBV4-3 | TRBD2 | TRBJ2-5 | few
CASSPYEGDYGYTF | TGCGCCAGCAGCCCGTATGAGGGCGACTATGGCTACACCTTC | TRBV4-3 | . | TRBJ1-2 | few
CASREQGSYEQYF | TGTGCCAGCCGGGAACAGGGCTCCTACGAGCAGTACTTC | TRBV6-6 | . | TRBJ2-7 | .
CASSSAYEQYF | TGTGCCAGCAGCTCCGCCTACGAGCAGTACTTC | TRBV7-2 | . | TRBJ2-7 | few
CASSQGQGGFYEQYF | TGTGCCAGCAGCCAAGGCCAGGGGGGTTTCTACGAGCAGTACTTC | TRBV14 | . | TRBJ2-7 | once
CASSENLYNEQFF | TGTGCCAGCAGTGAAAACTTGTACAATGAGCAGTTCTTC | TRBV2 | . | TRBJ2-1 | once
CASSQGDRGLAFF | TGCGCCAGCAGCCAAGGGGACAGGGGGTTAGCTTTCTTT | TRBV4-3 | TRBD1 | TRBJ1-1 | once
CASSNVGTNYGYTF | TGTGCCAGCTCCAACGTTGGCACTAACTATGGCTACACCTTC | TRBV18 | . | TRBJ1-2 | .
CASSSAGAGETQYF | TGTGCCAGCAGCTCCGCGGGGGCTGGTGAGACCCAGTACTTC | TRBV5-6 | . | TRBJ2-5 | .
CASSPRGTDYTGELFF | TGTGCCAGCAGCCCCCGAGGGACAGACTACACCGGGGAGCTGTTTTTT | TRBV7-2 | TRBD1 | TRBJ2-2 | .
CATNTPRSGGITEAFF | TGTGCCACCAACACCCCTCGGTCAGGAGGCATCACTGAAGCTTTCTTT | TRBV19 | . | TRBJ1-1 | .
CASSLGLAGRTNEQFF | TGTGCCAGCAGCCTGGGCCTAGCGGGGCGCACCAATGAGCAGTTCTTC | TRBV27 | TRBD2 | TRBJ2-1 | .
CASSSGLAGGSSYEQYF | TGTGCCAGCAGCTCAGGACTAGCGGGGGGAAGCTCCTACGAGCAGTACTTC | TRBV9 | TRBD2 | TRBJ2-7 | .
CASSIGAGYVGQKGYTF | TGTGCCAGTAGTATAGGCGCAGGGTACGTGGGTCAAAAAGGCTACACCTTC | TRBV19 | . | TRBJ1-2 | .
CASSGGALDTQYF | TGCGCCAGCAGCGGGGGGGCCCTGGATACGCAGTATTTT | TRBV4-1 | . | TRBJ2-3 | .
CASTPTGGYGYTF | TGTGCCAGCACCCCCACAGGGGGCTATGGCTACACCTTC | TRBV5-8 | TRBD1 | TRBJ1-2 | .
CASSSHSGNSYEQYF | TGTGCCAGCAGCTCACATAGCGGGAACTCCTACGAGCAGTACTTC | TRBV7-2 | TRBD2 | TRBJ2-7 | .
CASSSHGTGQGGYTF | TGTGCCAGCAGTTCTCACGGGACAGGCCAGGGGGGCTACACCTTC | TRBV28 | TRBD1 | TRBJ1-2 | .
CASRPGPAENIQYF | TGCGCCAGCAGACCTGGGCCCGCCGAAAACATTCAGTACTTC | TRBV5-1 | . | TRBJ2-4 | .
CSALGHASSYEQYF | TGCAGCGCTCTAGGACACGCGTCCTCCTACGAGCAGTACTTC | TRBV29-1 | . | TRBJ2-7 | .
CASSEARTGRTF | TGTGCCAGCAGTGAAGCTCGCACAGGGCGGACTTTT | TRBV6-1 | . | TRBJ1-4 | .
CASSPRDRSSYEQYF | TGTGCCAGCAGCCCGCGGGACAGAAGCTCCTACGAGCAGTACTTC | TRBV13 | . | TRBJ2-7 | .
CSSSRTSGWYNEQFF | TGTTCCAGCAGCCGGACTAGCGGGTGGTACAATGAGCAGTTCTTC | TRBV7-9 | TRBD2 | TRBJ2-1 | few
CASGLTGASGYTF | TGTGCTAGTGGACTGACAGGGGCAAGTGGCTACACCTTC | TRBV12-5 | TRBD1 | TRBJ1-2 | .
CASSPSGRADTQYF | TGTGCCAGCTCCCCATCGGGGAGGGCAGATACGCAGTATTTT | TRBV18 | TRBD2 | TRBJ2-3 | .
CASSPGLAGRNEQFF | TGCGCCAGCAGCCCGGGACTAGCGGGGCGCAATGAGCAGTTCTTC | TRBV4-3 | TRBD2 | TRBJ2-1 | .
CASSQSDTQYF | TGTGCCAGTTCGCAGTCAGATACGCAGTATTTT | TRBV2 | . | TRBJ2-3 | .
CASSSWDLTDTQYF | TGTGCCAGCAGCTCTTGGGACTTGACAGATACGCAGTATTTT | TRBV7-9 | . | TRBJ2-3 | once
CASRSGNNEQFF | TGTGCCTCAAGGAGCGGCAACAATGAGCAGTTCTTC | TRBV19 | . | TRBJ2-1 | .
CASSLQGSSYEQYF | TGTGCCAGCAGCTTGCAGGGGTCGAGCTACGAGCAGTACTTC | TRBV7-9 | . | TRBJ2-7 | .
CSVEGTAFTPDEQYF | TGCAGCGTTGAGGGGACAGCCTTTACTCCTGACGAGCAGTACTTC | TRBV29-1 | TRBD1 | TRBJ2-7 | .
CASSMTRQGTGNQPQHF | TGTGCCAGTAGTATGACTCGACAGGGAACGGGCAATCAGCCCCAGCATTTT | TRBV19 | TRBD1 | TRBJ1-5 | .
CASSVASSGANVLTF | TGTGCCAGCAGCGTAGCGAGCTCTGGGGCCAACGTCCTGACTTTC | TRBV9 | . | TRBJ2-6 | .
CARSFSGDSNQPQHF | TGTGCCAGAAGCTTCTCAGGGGATAGCAATCAGCCCCAGCATTTT | TRBV7-5 | . | TRBJ1-5 | .
CARSLVAPSSYNEQFF | TGTGCCAGAAGCTTGGTGGCCCCTAGCTCCTACAATGAGCAGTTCTTC | TRBV5-3 | . | TRBJ2-1 | .
CASSPLTFNEQFF | TGCGCCAGCAGCCCCTTGACTTTCAATGAGCAGTTCTTC | TRBV4-1 | . | TRBJ2-1 | .
CASSSGPTWGTQYF | TGTGCCAGCTCAAGCGGGCCCACCTGGGGGACCCAGTACTTC | TRBV18 | . | TRBJ2-5 | few
CASSSFRGGVTGNTIYF | TGTGCCAGCAGCTCCTTCCGCGGGGGAGTAACTGGAAACACCATATATTTT | TRBV11-2 | . | TRBJ1-3 | .
CASSPVGTSGYNEQFF | TGTGCCAGCAGCCCAGTAGGGACTAGCGGATACAATGAGCAGTTCTTC | TRBV9 | TRBD2 | TRBJ2-1 | .
CASSPMGGRLAEQFF | TGTGCCAGCAGCCCCATGGGGGGGCGCCTAGCTGAGCAGTTCTTC | TRBV7-9 | . | TRBJ2-1 | .